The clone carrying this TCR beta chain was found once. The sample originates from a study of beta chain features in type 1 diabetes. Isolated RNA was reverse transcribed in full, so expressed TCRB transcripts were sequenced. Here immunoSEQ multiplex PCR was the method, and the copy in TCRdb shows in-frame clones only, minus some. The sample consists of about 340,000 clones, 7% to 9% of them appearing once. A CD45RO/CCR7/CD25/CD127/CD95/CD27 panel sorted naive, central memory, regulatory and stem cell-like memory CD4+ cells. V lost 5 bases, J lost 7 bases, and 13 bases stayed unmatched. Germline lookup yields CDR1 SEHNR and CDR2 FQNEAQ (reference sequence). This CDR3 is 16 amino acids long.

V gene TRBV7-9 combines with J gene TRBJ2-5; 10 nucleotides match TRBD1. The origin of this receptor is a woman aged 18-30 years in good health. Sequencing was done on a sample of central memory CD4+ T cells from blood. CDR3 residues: CASSAPLDRGRTTQYF. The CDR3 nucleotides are TGTGCCAGCAGCGCCCCCCTCGACAGGGGGCGGACGACCCAGTACTTC. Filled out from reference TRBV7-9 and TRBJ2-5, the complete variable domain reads DTGVSQNPRHKITKRGQNVTFRCDPISEHNRLYWYRQTLGQGPEFLTYFQNEAQLEKSRLLSDRFSAERPKGSFSTLEIQRTEQGDSAMYLCASSAPLDRGRTTQYFGPGTRLLVL.